This passage covers 29 T cell receptor beta chains from one sample sequenced in a study of T cell repertoires in cytomegalovirus infection (dated by TCRdb to about 2019). Sequencing took place on an Illumina HiSeq 1500. TCRdb itself trimmed the public reads at Q25 with fastp, ran MiXCR and retained productive beta chains. All rows with the same CDR3 protein become a single entry with the most common DNA and genes. For this sample the table gives hundreds of thousands of distinct CDR3 sequences, of which roughly 20% were detected only once. The top ten clones comprise approximately 10% of the sample. Sequenced material: PBMCs. Receptor source: a human donor in good health (CMV status not recorded). Some clones in this sample may be carry-over from other donors' samples.

The table lists this clonotype with many counts. The chain couples TRBV7-2 to TRBJ2-1, with a tentative D call TRBD1 (6 bases). Trimming removed 2 bases at V and 8 bases at J, with 13 bases between. This CDR3 has 14 amino acids. CDR1 and CDR2 from the germline V gene are SGHTA and FQGNSA. The CDR3 region has the DNA TGTGCCAGCAGCTTATTTACAGGGATGTATGAGCAGTTCTTC. Amino acid sequence: CASSLFTGMYEQFF.

There are a few counts of this clonotype. The gene calls are TRBV10-2 and TRBJ2-1; TRBD2 agrees at 7 bases. The CDR3 totals 13 residues. Germline V CDR1 and CDR2: WSHSY, SAAADI. Germline trimming cut 10 bases from V and 3 bases from J; bases unmatched to any gene: 6. CDR3 in DNA: TGCGCCAACCAGCGGGAAGGCTACAATGAGCAGTTCTTC. Translating gives CANQREGYNEQFF.

This clonotype was counted ten times or more. The J gene is TRBJ2-5, the V gene TRBV7-2; unclear D gene. This CDR3 has 13 amino acids. V lost 5 bases to trimming and J lost 5 bases, with 12 bases between them. Germline V lookup: CDR1 SGHTA, CDR2 FQGNSA. CDR3 residues: CASSPPSKETQYF. The DNA of the CDR3 is TGTGCCAGCAGCCCACCCTCAAAGGAGACCCAGTACTTC.

The chain is built from TRBV5-1 and TRBJ1-1, with 7 bases aligning to TRBD1. The germline V gene encodes CDR1 SGHRS and CDR2 YFSETQ. The CDR3 length is 14 residues. Unmatched junction bases numbered 11, after V lost 4 bases and J lost 8 bases. The CDR3 sequence: CASSRGQSRAEAFF. The CDR3 coding sequence is TGCGCCAGCAGCCGGGGACAGTCGAGAGCCGAAGCTTTCTTT. Full variable domain (rest looked up from reference TRBV5-1 and TRBJ1-1): KAGVTQTPRYLIKTRGQQVTLSCSPISGHRSVSWYQQTPGQGLQFLFEYFSETQRNKGNFPGRFSGRQFSNSRSEMNVSTLELGDSALYLCASSRGQSRAEAFFGQGTRLTVV.

On this clonotype itself: This may be a read error, as it is one base from a much larger clone. This rearrangement joins TRBV10-3 to TRBJ1-2, with 11 bases lining up with TRBD1. V shed 5 bases, J shed 3 bases, and the junction held 2 bases outside the gene matches. CDR1 is ENHRY and CDR2 is SYGVKD in the germline V gene. This CDR3 is built from 14 residues. The chain's CDR3 is CAISQGQGDYGYTF. CDR3 DNA: TGTGCCATCAGTCAGGGACAGGGGGACTATGGCTACACCTTC.

V gene TRBV6-7 combines with J gene TRBJ2-1, with D tentatively TRBD2 (6 bases). Being an ORF, TRBV6-7 has a function that is uncertain. Trimming removed 2 bases at V and 4 bases at J, with 12 bases between. CDR3 length equals 15 residues. CDR3 sequence (DNA): TGTGCCAGCAGTTACGGGGTTCGGGGGTACAATGAGCAGTTCTTC. Translation: CASSYGVRGYNEQFF.

The CDR3 reads CATSRDWTSAQPQYF. Written as DNA, the CDR3 is TGTGCCACCAGCAGAGACTGGACTAGCGCCCAACCCCAGTACTTC. The chain carries TRBV15 and TRBJ2-5; 9 nucleotides align to TRBD2. V was pared by 0 bases and J by 9 bases, with 8 bases of the junction left unmatched. This CDR3 has 15 amino acids. CDR1 and CDR2 (germline): LNHNV, YYDKDF (reference sequence).

Points on this clonotype: The germline gene is not matched at one end of the junction; a read error may be the cause. V and J are TRBV15 and TRBJ1-1; D unresolved. The CDR3 loop spans 16 amino acids. Per the germline V gene, CDR1 is LNHNV and CDR2 is YYDKDF (reference sequence). The CDR3 loop reads CVTSRPNYYRNTEAFF. CDR3 DNA sequence: TGTGTCACCAGCCGACCAAATTACTACAGGAACACTGAAGCTTTCTTT.

The chain has TRBV28 and TRBJ1-2; a weak D match, TRBD1 (5 bases). CDR1 is MDHEN and CDR2 is SYDVKM in the germline V gene. CDR3 size: 20 residues. V gave up 2 bases and J gave up 0 bases, with 25 bases separating them. CDR3 sequence: CASSLRSWRDGGKANYGYTF. The CDR3 DNA follows: TGTGCCAGCAGTTTAAGATCTTGGCGGGACGGGGGAAAAGCTAACTATGGCTACACCTTC.

The rearrangement links TRBV7-2 to TRBJ1-4, with unresolved D. The CDR3 loop spans 14 amino acids. The V gene lost 5 bases and the J gene lost 8 bases, with 15 bases spanning the gap. The germline gives CDR1 SGHTA, CDR2 FQGNSA. DNA for the CDR3: TGTGCCAGCAGCAATTCGTTCGTGGACGAAAAACTGTTTTTT. Translation: CASSNSFVDEKLFF.

V gene TRBV5-1 combines with J gene TRBJ2-5; TRBD2 matches at 10 bases. The CDR3 spans 15 residues. The germline V gene encodes CDR1 SGHRS and CDR2 YFSETQ. J was trimmed by 5 bases and V by 4 bases; bases with no gene match: 8. This CDR3 reads CASSHSGGLLETQYF. For the CDR3, the DNA is TGCGCCAGCAGCCATAGCGGGGGGCTTTTGGAGACCCAGTACTTC.

In its sample, this clonotype was seen a few times. The gene calls are TRBV11-2 and TRBJ2-7; no clear D. CDR1 is SGHAT, CDR2 FQNNGV, per germline. This CDR3 has 12 amino acids. V lost 4 bases to trimming and J lost 5 bases, with 9 bases between them. For the CDR3, the DNA is TGTGCCAGCAGCTACCCGTATCACGAGCAGTACTTC. Translation gives CASSYPYHEQYF. Using reference TRBV11-2 and TRBJ2-7 for the parts outside the CDR3, the full variable domain is EAGVAQSPRYKIIEKRQSVAFWCNPISGHATLYWYQQILGQGPKLLIQFQNNGVVDDSQLPKDRFSAERLKGVDSTLKIQPAKLEDSAVYLCASSYPYHEQYFGPGTRLTVT.

This clonotype occurred a few times. The chain recombines TRBV29-1 with TRBJ1-1; D remains ambiguous. CDR1 and CDR2 (germline): SQVTM, ANQGSEA. The CDR3 totals 14 residues. V gave up 5 bases and J gave up 0 bases, with 13 bases separating them. The CDR3 DNA reads as TGCAGCGTTAGCCGTAGGGTTATGAACACTGAAGCTTTCTTT. Translation gives CSVSRRVMNTEAFF. Complete variable domain (other parts from reference TRBV29-1 and TRBJ1-1): SAVISQKPSRDICQRGTSLTIQCQVDSQVTMMFWYRQQPGQSLTLIATANQGSEATYESGFVIDKFPISRPNLTFSTLTVSNMSPEDSSIYLCSVSRRVMNTEAFFGQGTRLTVV.

This sequence joins TRBV6-2 or TRBV6-3 and TRBJ2-1, with D perhaps matching TRBD2 (5 bases). V was pared by 7 bases and J by 7 bases, with 17 bases between. CDR3 size: 14 residues. Germline V gives CDR1 MNHEY, CDR2 SVGEGT. CDR3 amino acids: CASKGILRDNEQFF. The CDR3 DNA follows: TGTGCCAGCAAGGGAATCCTTCGGGATAATGAGCAGTTCTTC.

Many counts were recorded for this clonotype. The chain is built from TRBV28 and TRBJ2-3, with 8 bases lining up with TRBD2. Germline loops: CDR1 MDHEN, CDR2 SYDVKM. The CDR3 has 14 residues. V lost 6 bases to trimming and J lost 2 bases; unmatched junction nucleotides: 4. The CDR3 DNA is TGTGCCAGCAGAATTAGCGGGATCACAGATACGCAGTATTTT. Protein product: CASRISGITDTQYF.

With regard to this clonotype: Sequence at one end of the junction differs from germline and may be a read error. The rearrangement links TRBV5-5 to TRBJ1-1; 7 bases match TRBD1. The CDR3 length is 17 residues. From germline, CDR1 is SGHKS and CDR2 YYEKEE (reference sequence). The CDR3 DNA follows: TGTGCCAGCAGCTCCGAAGGACAGGAGATCATGAACACTGAAGCTTTATTT. Its protein product is CASSSEGQEIMNTEALF.

The chain couples TRBV2 to TRBJ1-4, with D unclear. Germline CDR1 reads SNHLY; CDR2 reads FYNNEI. V lost 9 bases and J lost 10, with 12 bases in between. The CDR3 is 11 residues long. The CDR3 is CASSPSAKLFF. The CDR3 coding sequence is TGTGCCAGTTCCCCATCGGCAAAACTGTTTTTT. The full variable domain, its missing parts supplied by reference TRBV2 and TRBJ1-4, is EPEVTQTPSHQVTQMGQEVILRCVPISNHLYFYWYRQILGQKVEFLVSFYNNEISEKSEIFDDQFSVERPDGSNFTLKIRSTKLEDSAMYFCASSPSAKLFFGSGTQLSVL.

This clonotype occurred a few times. This chain joins TRBV25-1 and TRBJ1-1; D may be TRBD1 (5 bases). V lost 7 bases to trimming and J lost 11 bases, with 14 bases between them. Germline V gene sequence: CDR1 MGHDK, CDR2 SYGVNS. This CDR3 has 11 residues. This CDR3 is CASIRGIEAFF. The CDR3 region has the DNA TGTGCCAGCATAAGGGGAATAGAGGCTTTCTTT.

The chain links TRBV23-1 to TRBJ2-5, with D tentatively TRBD1 (6 bases). TRBV23-1 falls under the ORF class, with uncertain function. There are 11 residues in the CDR3. The V end lost 7 bases, the J end lost 5 bases, and 8 bases lay between the germline ends. The CDR3 sequence: CASIQGETQYF. CDR3 DNA sequence: TGCGCCAGCATTCAGGGGGAGACCCAGTACTTC.

This clonotype was detected only a few times. The CDR3 spells CASSLYGRGGNTEAFF. The CDR3 coding sequence is TGTGCCAGCAGCCTTTATGGGAGGGGGGGGAACACTGAAGCTTTCTTT. The V call is TRBV7-2, the J call TRBJ1-1; weak D call: TRBD1 (6 bases). Trimming removed 5 bases at V and 1 base at J, with 17 bases between. Germline V gene sequence: CDR1 SGHTA, CDR2 FQGNSA. The CDR3 consists of 16 residues.

This chain uses TRBV20-1 with TRBJ1-5; D possibly corresponds to TRBD1 (6 bases). Germline CDR1 DFQATT, CDR2 SNEGSKA (reference sequence). CDR3 length: 13 amino acids. With 4 bases removed from V and 5 bases from J, the gap between germline ends came to 12 bases. CDR3 residues: CSATGQSDQPQHF. In DNA form, the CDR3 reads TGCAGTGCTACTGGACAGTCCGATCAGCCCCAGCATTTT.

The rearrangement uses TRBV27 and TRBJ2-7; D is ambiguous. The V gene's germline CDR1 is MNHEY and CDR2 SMNVEV (reference sequence). V dropped 4 bases and J dropped 4 bases, with 17 bases sitting between them. CDR3 size: 15 residues. CDR3 DNA sequence: TGTGCCAGCAGTTCGATAGGCGCTGAGCTGTACGAGCAGTACTTC. This encodes CASSSIGAELYEQYF.

This clonotype was observed at least ten times. This sequence joins TRBV6-5 and TRBJ2-1, with 9 bases identical to TRBD2. Germline V CDR1 and CDR2: MNHEY, SVGAGI. V gave up 6 bases and J gave up 7 bases; unmatched junction bases: 13. The CDR3 is 16 residues long. The CDR3 DNA sequence: TGTGCCAGCAGACCCAGCGGGGGGTACAAGGGGAATGAGCAGTTCTTC. This encodes CASRPSGGYKGNEQFF.

The V gene is TRBV6-2 or TRBV6-3, the J gene TRBJ2-4, with D unresolved. The CDR3 spans 14 residues. The germline gives CDR1 MNHEY, CDR2 SVGEGT. Trimming removed 7 bases from V and 3 bases from J, with 13 bases in between. The CDR3 sequence is CASILGDVKNIQYF. The CDR3 bases are TGTGCCAGCATTCTAGGAGATGTCAAAAACATTCAGTACTTC.

This clonotype has just a few counts. CDR3 sequence (DNA): TGTGCCAGCATCAGCGTATACAATGAGCAGTTCTTC. It specifies CASISVYNEQFF. The V gene is TRBV7-9, the J gene TRBJ2-1; D is unclear. The CDR3 spans 12 residues. Trimming took off 7 bases at V and 4 bases at J, with 8 bases between the two ends. Germline loops: CDR1 SEHNR, CDR2 FQNEAQ (reference sequence).

This clonotype turned up a few times. This chain connects TRBV3-1 to TRBJ2-5; 11 bases agree with TRBD2. Germline values: CDR1 LGHDT, CDR2 YNNKEL (reference sequence). This CDR3 is 15 amino acids long. J lost 1 base, V lost 4 bases, and 2 bases had no gene match. The DNA for the CDR3 is TGTGCCAGCAGCCCTAGCGGGGGGAGCCAAGAGACCCAGTACTTC. This sequence encodes CASSPSGGSQETQYF.

This clonotype was seen a handful of times. The chain employs TRBV23-1 and TRBJ2-3; TRBD2 aligns across 14 bases. TRBV23-1 is treated as an ORF (open reading frame) with a function not yet certain. The CDR3 contains 13 residues. The V and J ends lost 8 bases and 6 bases, in that order; junction bases with no gene match: 1. Here the CDR3 reads CASGTSGSDTQYF. The CDR3 region has the DNA TGCGCCAGCGGGACTAGCGGGAGTGATACGCAGTATTTT.

Ten or more counts support this clonotype. The chain combines TRBV5-8 with TRBJ2-7; no firm D call. Per the germline V gene, CDR1 is SGHTS and CDR2 is YDEGEE. The CDR3 length is 14 residues. Trimming took 0 bases from V and 0 from J, leaving 7 bases between them. CDR3 bases: TGTGCCAGCAGCTTGGTTGCATTCTCCTACGAGCAGTACTTC. As protein: CASSLVAFSYEQYF.

This chain links TRBV2 with TRBJ2-5; D unclear. This CDR3 has 12 amino acids. Germline V gene lookup returns CDR1 SNHLY and CDR2 FYNNEI. Trimming pared 4 bases from V and 5 bases from J, leaving 8 bases between. CDR3 protein: CASSAEVETQYF. The CDR3 nucleotides read TGTGCCAGCAGTGCGGAAGTGGAGACCCAGTACTTC.